These T cell receptor beta chains were read from a single sample in a study of a mutant IDH1 vaccine in newly diagnosed glioma. Their recognized antigens are unknown. TCRdb's table, derived via immunoSEQ multiplex PCR, lists solely in-frame clones and lacks some. The table has almost 95,000 clones, around 92% seen once. Here the sequenced sample was PBMCs, taken from a glioma patient whose treatment included an IDH1 peptide vaccine. Receptors were obtained from a woman aged 45-65 years with glioma. Both conserved end residues are part of each CDR3. Fields, in order: V gene, clone size, J gene, D gene, CDR3 DNA, CDR3 protein. The D gene is left open where the match is weak. Clone size is stated in some rows and not others, as once, few, many or a class when expanded.

v_gene: TRBV25-1
abundance: -
j_gene: TRBJ2-2
d_gene: TRBD2
CDR3nt: TGTGCCACCAGGACTAGCGGGAGAAGCACCGGGGAGCTGTTTTTT
CDR3aa: CATRTSGRSTGELFF

v_gene: TRBV10-1
abundance: -
j_gene: TRBJ1-1
d_gene: -
CDR3nt: TGCGCCAGCAGTGGGGTCGCTGCTGAAGCTTTCTTT
CDR3aa: CASSGVAAEAFF

v_gene: TRBV9
abundance: -
j_gene: TRBJ2-2
d_gene: -
CDR3nt: TGTGCCAGCACCCTCGGAGGCGGTTTGAACACCGGGGAGCTGTTTTTT
CDR3aa: CASTLGGGLNTGELFF

v_gene: TRBV5-4
abundance: -
j_gene: TRBJ2-3
d_gene: TRBD1
CDR3nt: TGTGCCAGCAGACAAGACAGGGCCGGCACAGATACGCAGTATTTT
CDR3aa: CASRQDRAGTDTQYF

v_gene: TRBV25-1
abundance: -
j_gene: TRBJ2-7
d_gene: -
CDR3nt: TGTGCCAGCAGTGAAGCCGGGGGCTCCTACGAGCAGTACTTC
CDR3aa: CASSEAGGSYEQYF

v_gene: TRBV9
abundance: -
j_gene: TRBJ2-1
d_gene: TRBD2
CDR3nt: TGTGCCAGCAGCAGGGGCGGGAGGGGTATTGAGCAGTTCTTC
CDR3aa: CASSRGGRGIEQFF

v_gene: TRBV9
abundance: -
j_gene: TRBJ2-1
d_gene: -
CDR3nt: TGTGCCAGCAGCGTAGCCGGGGACATCTACAATGAGCAGTTCTTC
CDR3aa: CASSVAGDIYNEQFF

v_gene: TRBV18
abundance: -
j_gene: TRBJ2-4
d_gene: -
CDR3nt: TGTGCCAGCTCACCACGAGGGGCGGCCAAAAACATTCAGTACTTC
CDR3aa: CASSPRGAAKNIQYF

v_gene: TRBV5-4
abundance: -
j_gene: TRBJ2-5
d_gene: TRBD1
CDR3nt: TGTGCCAGCAGCTCACGGGACAGGGGGGTTCAAGAGACCCAGTACTTC
CDR3aa: CASSSRDRGVQETQYF

v_gene: TRBV19
abundance: -
j_gene: TRBJ2-2
d_gene: TRBD1
CDR3nt: TGTGCCAGTAGTCCACAGGGGACCGGGGAGCTGTTTTTT
CDR3aa: CASSPQGTGELFF

v_gene: TRBV18
abundance: -
j_gene: TRBJ2-3
d_gene: -
CDR3nt: TGTGCCAGCTCACCCTTCACAGATACGCAGTATTTT
CDR3aa: CASSPFTDTQYF

v_gene: TRBV18
abundance: -
j_gene: TRBJ2-3
d_gene: TRBD2
CDR3nt: TGTGCCAGCTCCCCCGGGCTAGCGGGCACAGATACGCAGTATTTT
CDR3aa: CASSPGLAGTDTQYF

v_gene: TRBV20-1
abundance: -
j_gene: TRBJ1-1
d_gene: -
CDR3nt: TGCAGTGCTAGATCCTACACTGAAGCTTTCTTT
CDR3aa: CSARSYTEAFF

v_gene: TRBV5-4
abundance: -
j_gene: TRBJ2-5
d_gene: -
CDR3nt: TGTGCCAGCAGCTTGCTAGGGACCCAGTACTTC
CDR3aa: CASSLLGTQYF

v_gene: TRBV28
abundance: -
j_gene: TRBJ2-7
d_gene: TRBD1
CDR3nt: TGTGCCAGCAGTCCGGGGGGGACAGGGGACCACGAGCAGTACTTC
CDR3aa: CASSPGGTGDHEQYF

v_gene: TRBV15
abundance: -
j_gene: TRBJ2-7
d_gene: TRBD2
CDR3nt: TGTGCCACCAGCAGAGTATTGGCGGGAGGGCCGTACGAGCAGTACTTC
CDR3aa: CATSRVLAGGPYEQYF

v_gene: TRBV28
abundance: few
j_gene: TRBJ1-1
d_gene: TRBD1
CDR3nt: TGTGCCAGCAGTCCCTATGGACAGGGGAACACTGAAGCTTTCTTT
CDR3aa: CASSPYGQGNTEAFF

v_gene: TRBV29-1
abundance: -
j_gene: TRBJ2-7
d_gene: -
CDR3nt: TGCAGCGCCGAATCTGACTATACCTACGAGCAGTACTTC
CDR3aa: CSAESDYTYEQYF

v_gene: TRBV4-2
abundance: -
j_gene: TRBJ2-5
d_gene: -
CDR3nt: TGTGCCAGCAGCCAAGAGCCCTCCGGGGTCCAAGAGACCCAGTACTTC
CDR3aa: CASSQEPSGVQETQYF

v_gene: TRBV29-1
abundance: -
j_gene: TRBJ2-6
d_gene: -
CDR3nt: TGCAGCGTTGACACAAGCTCTGGGGCCAACGTCCTGACTTTC
CDR3aa: CSVDTSSGANVLTF

v_gene: TRBV27
abundance: once
j_gene: TRBJ2-1
d_gene: TRBD1
CDR3nt: TGTGCCAGCAGTACCATGACAGGGGGCAATGAGCAGTTCTTC
CDR3aa: CASSTMTGGNEQFF

v_gene: TRBV27
abundance: -
j_gene: TRBJ2-1
d_gene: -
CDR3nt: TGTGCCAGCAGTTTTCGGGGGCGTCTAAGCAATGAGCAGTTCTTC
CDR3aa: CASSFRGRLSNEQFF

v_gene: TRBV27
abundance: -
j_gene: TRBJ2-1
d_gene: -
CDR3nt: TGTGCCAGCAGGGACGGACTGGCGGACTACAATGAGCAGTTCTTC
CDR3aa: CASRDGLADYNEQFF

v_gene: TRBV10-3
abundance: -
j_gene: TRBJ1-5
d_gene: -
CDR3nt: TGTGCCATCTGGGGTGGACAGTTCAATCAGCCCCAGCATTTT
CDR3aa: CAIWGGQFNQPQHF

v_gene: TRBV7-3
abundance: -
j_gene: TRBJ2-1
d_gene: -
CDR3nt: TGTGCCAGCAGCCGGGGCCTTGCCAATGAGCAGTTCTTC
CDR3aa: CASSRGLANEQFF

v_gene: TRBV28
abundance: -
j_gene: TRBJ1-5
d_gene: TRBD1
CDR3nt: TGTGCCAGCAGTCTTGACAGGGCTAATCAGCCCCAGCATTTT
CDR3aa: CASSLDRANQPQHF

v_gene: TRBV27
abundance: -
j_gene: TRBJ2-1
d_gene: -
CDR3nt: TGTGCCAGCAGTTTCCCACAGGGCTCCTACAATGAGCAGTTCTTC
CDR3aa: CASSFPQGSYNEQFF

v_gene: TRBV28
abundance: -
j_gene: TRBJ1-1
d_gene: -
CDR3nt: TGTGCCAGCAGCAGCCGGGGATGGGGAGGAACTGAAGCTTTCTTT
CDR3aa: CASSSRGWGGTEAFF

v_gene: TRBV19
abundance: -
j_gene: TRBJ1-4
d_gene: -
CDR3nt: TGTGCCAGTAGTATACAGGGGTTTGGAGAAAAACTGTTTTTT
CDR3aa: CASSIQGFGEKLFF

v_gene: TRBV2
abundance: -
j_gene: TRBJ2-3
d_gene: TRBD1
CDR3nt: TGTGCCAGCAGTGAATGGGCAGGGGGCGCAGATACGCAGTATTTT
CDR3aa: CASSEWAGGADTQYF

v_gene: TRBV7-9
abundance: -
j_gene: TRBJ2-7
d_gene: TRBD1
CDR3nt: TGTGCCAGCAGCTCGTGGACAGGGCTCGACGAGCAGTACTTC
CDR3aa: CASSSWTGLDEQYF

v_gene: TRBV7-9
abundance: -
j_gene: TRBJ2-6
d_gene: -
CDR3nt: TGTGCCAGCGAGGGAGTCTCCAGCTCTGGGGCCAACGTCCTGACTTTC
CDR3aa: CASEGVSSSGANVLTF

v_gene: TRBV27
abundance: -
j_gene: TRBJ2-5
d_gene: TRBD2
CDR3nt: TGTGCCAGCAGTCCCCGAACTAGCGGGCTCTACTTC
CDR3aa: CASSPRTSGLYF

v_gene: TRBV9
abundance: -
j_gene: TRBJ1-2
d_gene: -
CDR3nt: TGTGCCAGCAGCTCGATAGGGGGGCCTGGCTACACCTTC
CDR3aa: CASSSIGGPGYTF

v_gene: TRBV7-2
abundance: -
j_gene: TRBJ1-6
d_gene: -
CDR3nt: TGTGCCAGCAGGGTAGCACAGGGCTTCTCACCCCTCCACTTT
CDR3aa: CASRVAQGFSPLHF

v_gene: TRBV10-3
abundance: once
j_gene: TRBJ1-3
d_gene: -
CDR3nt: TGTGCCATCAGTGCTCGCGACAGCGACGGAAACACCATATATTTT
CDR3aa: CAISARDSDGNTIYF

v_gene: TRBV4-1
abundance: -
j_gene: TRBJ2-7
d_gene: TRBD1
CDR3nt: TGCGCCAGCAGCGATTATGACAGGGCCGCCGAGCAGTACTTC
CDR3aa: CASSDYDRAAEQYF

v_gene: TRBV28
abundance: -
j_gene: TRBJ1-3
d_gene: -
CDR3nt: TGTGCCAGCAGTTTACCGCTGGGGGGCCACGATGGAAACACCATATATTTT
CDR3aa: CASSLPLGGHDGNTIYF

v_gene: TRBV27
abundance: -
j_gene: TRBJ1-2
d_gene: TRBD1
CDR3nt: TGTGCCAGCAGTCCATCAGGGGGTTATGGCTACACCTTC
CDR3aa: CASSPSGGYGYTF

v_gene: TRBV9
abundance: -
j_gene: TRBJ2-3
d_gene: -
CDR3nt: TGTGCCAGCAGCGTACCCCTGCGCACAGATACGCAGTATTTT
CDR3aa: CASSVPLRTDTQYF

v_gene: TRBV27
abundance: -
j_gene: TRBJ1-1
d_gene: TRBD1
CDR3nt: TGTGCCAGCAGTAAAAAACCCGGGACAGGGTTGACTGAAGCTTTCTTT
CDR3aa: CASSKKPGTGLTEAFF

v_gene: TRBV5-1
abundance: -
j_gene: TRBJ2-1
d_gene: -
CDR3nt: TGCGCCAGCAGCCCGGGACCGACGAGTGAGCAGTTCTTC
CDR3aa: CASSPGPTSEQFF

v_gene: TRBV5-1
abundance: -
j_gene: TRBJ1-4
d_gene: TRBD1
CDR3nt: TGCGCCAGCAGCTTCAAAGGGACAGGGAAAGAAAAACTGTTTTTT
CDR3aa: CASSFKGTGKEKLFF

v_gene: TRBV11-3
abundance: -
j_gene: TRBJ1-3
d_gene: -
CDR3nt: TGTGCCAGCAGCTTAGATAATTCCCCCTCTGGAAACACCATATATTTT
CDR3aa: CASSLDNSPSGNTIYF

v_gene: TRBV6-6
abundance: -
j_gene: TRBJ2-7
d_gene: -
CDR3nt: TGTGCCAGCAGCCTCCCACGGGTTCCTATTTACGAGCAGTACTTC
CDR3aa: CASSLPRVPIYEQYF

v_gene: TRBV19
abundance: -
j_gene: TRBJ1-5
d_gene: TRBD1
CDR3nt: TGTGCCAGTAGGCTATCAGGGGGCTATAATCAGCCCCAGCATTTT
CDR3aa: CASRLSGGYNQPQHF

v_gene: TRBV6-1
abundance: few
j_gene: TRBJ2-3
d_gene: TRBD2
CDR3nt: TGTGCCAGCAGTGAAGGAGGTAGCGGGAGTTTTCTGGATACGCAGTATTTT
CDR3aa: CASSEGGSGSFLDTQYF

v_gene: TRBV6-5
abundance: -
j_gene: TRBJ2-3
d_gene: -
CDR3nt: TGTGCCAGCAGTTACCCACGAGGTACGCAGTATTTT
CDR3aa: CASSYPRGTQYF

v_gene: TRBV7-6
abundance: -
j_gene: TRBJ1-1
d_gene: -
CDR3nt: TGTGCCAGCAGCCAGGCCCGGGCAGGGAACACTGAAGCTTTCTTT
CDR3aa: CASSQARAGNTEAFF

v_gene: TRBV5-1
abundance: -
j_gene: TRBJ1-2
d_gene: TRBD1
CDR3nt: TGCGCCAGCAGCATGGGGACAGGCTTTAACTATGGCTACACCTTC
CDR3aa: CASSMGTGFNYGYTF

v_gene: TRBV6-1
abundance: -
j_gene: TRBJ2-7
d_gene: TRBD1
CDR3nt: TGTGCCAGCAGGCCGGGACAGGGGTCGTCCTACGAGCAGTACTTC
CDR3aa: CASRPGQGSSYEQYF

v_gene: TRBV25-1
abundance: -
j_gene: TRBJ2-5
d_gene: TRBD2
CDR3nt: TGTGCCAGCAGTGGGGGGGGTGAGGCCCTATTCGAGACCCAGTACTTC
CDR3aa: CASSGGGEALFETQYF

v_gene: TRBV6-1
abundance: few
j_gene: TRBJ2-7
d_gene: -
CDR3nt: TGTGCCAGCAGTGAACCCCAGGGTGTAGGCGACGAGCAGTACTTC
CDR3aa: CASSEPQGVGDEQYF

v_gene: TRBV7-2
abundance: -
j_gene: TRBJ1-2
d_gene: TRBD1
CDR3nt: TGTGCCAGCAGCTTAGGGCAGGGGGACGGCTACACCTTC
CDR3aa: CASSLGQGDGYTF

v_gene: TRBV6-1
abundance: -
j_gene: TRBJ2-3
d_gene: TRBD1
CDR3nt: TGTGCCAGCAGTGAGACAGGGAATCCAGATACGCAGTATTTT
CDR3aa: CASSETGNPDTQYF

v_gene: TRBV14
abundance: -
j_gene: TRBJ1-1
d_gene: TRBD1
CDR3nt: TGTGCCAGCAGCCACGTCCCGGGACAGGGTCTGAACACTGAAGCTTTCTTT
CDR3aa: CASSHVPGQGLNTEAFF

v_gene: TRBV6-6
abundance: -
j_gene: TRBJ1-5
d_gene: -
CDR3nt: TGTGCCAGCAGGACGAGCAATCAGCCCCAGCATTTT
CDR3aa: CASRTSNQPQHF

v_gene: TRBV6-1
abundance: -
j_gene: TRBJ2-3
d_gene: TRBD1
CDR3nt: TGTGCCAGCAGTGCCGACAGGGGGGATACAGATACGCAGTATTTT
CDR3aa: CASSADRGDTDTQYF

v_gene: TRBV27
abundance: -
j_gene: TRBJ1-6
d_gene: -
CDR3nt: TGTGCCAGCAGTGTACAGAACGTCTATAATTCACCCCTCCACTTT
CDR3aa: CASSVQNVYNSPLHF